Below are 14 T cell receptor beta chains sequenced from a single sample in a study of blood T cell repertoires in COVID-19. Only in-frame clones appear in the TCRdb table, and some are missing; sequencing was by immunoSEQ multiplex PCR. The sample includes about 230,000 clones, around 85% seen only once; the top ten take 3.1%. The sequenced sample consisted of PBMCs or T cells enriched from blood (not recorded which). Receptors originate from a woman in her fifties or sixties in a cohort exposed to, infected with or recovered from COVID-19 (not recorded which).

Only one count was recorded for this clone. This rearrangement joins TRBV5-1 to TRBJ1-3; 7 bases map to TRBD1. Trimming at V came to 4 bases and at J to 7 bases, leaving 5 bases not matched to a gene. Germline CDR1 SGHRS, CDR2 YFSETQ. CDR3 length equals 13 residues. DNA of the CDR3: TGCGCCAGCAGCCGGGAGGGGGCGAACACCATATATTTT. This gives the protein CASSREGANTIYF.

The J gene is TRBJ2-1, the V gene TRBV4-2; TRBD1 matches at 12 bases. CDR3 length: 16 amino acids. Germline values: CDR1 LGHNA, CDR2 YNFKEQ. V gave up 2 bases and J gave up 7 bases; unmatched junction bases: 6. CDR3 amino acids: CASSQPGTGGGNEQFF. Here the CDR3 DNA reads TGTGCCAGCAGCCAACCGGGGACAGGGGGCGGGAATGAGCAGTTCTTC.

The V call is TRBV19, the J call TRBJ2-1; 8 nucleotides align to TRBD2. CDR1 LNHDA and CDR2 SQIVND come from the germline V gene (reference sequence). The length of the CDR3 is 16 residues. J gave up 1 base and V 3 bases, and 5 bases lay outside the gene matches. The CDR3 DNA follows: TGTGCCAGTAGTATCGCGGGAGGAGGGTCCTACAATGAGCAGTTCTTC. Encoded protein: CASSIAGGGSYNEQFF.

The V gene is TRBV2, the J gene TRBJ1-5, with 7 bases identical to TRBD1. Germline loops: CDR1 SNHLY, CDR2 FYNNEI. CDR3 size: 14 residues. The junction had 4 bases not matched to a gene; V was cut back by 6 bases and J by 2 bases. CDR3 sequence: CASRGQIRNQPQHF. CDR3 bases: TGTGCCAGCAGGGGACAGATCCGCAATCAGCCCCAGCATTTT.

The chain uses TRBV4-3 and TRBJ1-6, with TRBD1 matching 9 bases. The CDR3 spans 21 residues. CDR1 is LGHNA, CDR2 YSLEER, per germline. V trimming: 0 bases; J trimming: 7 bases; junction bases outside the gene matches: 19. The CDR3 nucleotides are TGCGCCAGCAGCCAAGATCCGCCGGGGACAGGGCATTCCCTAATAAATTCACCCCTCCACTTT. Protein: CASSQDPPGTGHSLINSPLHF.

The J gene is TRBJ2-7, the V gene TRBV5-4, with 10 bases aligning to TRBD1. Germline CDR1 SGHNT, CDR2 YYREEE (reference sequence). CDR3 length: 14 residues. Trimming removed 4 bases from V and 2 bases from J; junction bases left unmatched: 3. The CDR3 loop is CASSPGQGPYEQYF. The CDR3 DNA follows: TGTGCCAGCAGCCCGGGACAGGGGCCCTACGAGCAGTACTTC.

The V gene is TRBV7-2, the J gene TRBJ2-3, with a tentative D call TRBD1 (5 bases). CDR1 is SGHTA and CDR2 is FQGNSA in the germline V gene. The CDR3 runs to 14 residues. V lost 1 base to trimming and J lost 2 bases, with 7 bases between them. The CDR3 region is CASSLDRHTDTQYF. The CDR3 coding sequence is TGTGCCAGCAGCTTAGACAGGCACACAGATACGCAGTATTTT. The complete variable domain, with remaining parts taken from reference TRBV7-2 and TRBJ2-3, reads GAGVSQSPSNKVTEKGKDVELRCDPISGHTALYWYRQSLGQGLEFLIYFQGNSAPDKSGLPSDRFSAERTGGSVSTLTIQRTQQEDSAVYLCASSLDRHTDTQYFGPGTRLTVL.

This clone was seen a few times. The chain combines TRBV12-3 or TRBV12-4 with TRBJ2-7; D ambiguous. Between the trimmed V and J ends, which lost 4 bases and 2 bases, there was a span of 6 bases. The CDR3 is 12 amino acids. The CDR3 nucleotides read TGTGCCAGCAGTTACACACCCTACGAGCAGTACTTC. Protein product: CASSYTPYEQYF.

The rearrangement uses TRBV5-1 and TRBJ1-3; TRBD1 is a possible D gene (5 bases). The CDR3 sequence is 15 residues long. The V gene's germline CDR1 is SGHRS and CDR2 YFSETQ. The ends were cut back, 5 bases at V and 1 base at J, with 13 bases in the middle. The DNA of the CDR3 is TGCGCCAGCAGTCCGCCCGGGGGATCTGGAAACACCATATATTTT. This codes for CASSPPGGSGNTIYF.

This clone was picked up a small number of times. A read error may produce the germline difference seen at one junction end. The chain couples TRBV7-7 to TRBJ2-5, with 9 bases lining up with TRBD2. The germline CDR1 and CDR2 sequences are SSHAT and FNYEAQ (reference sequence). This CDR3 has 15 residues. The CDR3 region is CASSLASGGRVTQYF. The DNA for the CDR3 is TGTGCTAGCAGCTTAGCCAGCGGGGGGCGGGTGACCCAGTACTTC.

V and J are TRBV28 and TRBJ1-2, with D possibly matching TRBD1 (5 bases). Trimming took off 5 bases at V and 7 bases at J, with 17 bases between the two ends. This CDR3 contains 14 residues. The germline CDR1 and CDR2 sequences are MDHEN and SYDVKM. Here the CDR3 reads CASSAREVDAGYTF. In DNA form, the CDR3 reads TGTGCCAGCAGTGCCAGGGAGGTTGATGCTGGCTACACCTTC.

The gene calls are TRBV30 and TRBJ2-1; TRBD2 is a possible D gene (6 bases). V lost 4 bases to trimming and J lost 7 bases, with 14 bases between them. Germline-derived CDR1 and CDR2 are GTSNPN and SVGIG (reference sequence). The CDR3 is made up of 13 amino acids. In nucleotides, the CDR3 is TGTGCCTGGATCCCCGGGGGATATAATGAGCAGTTCTTC. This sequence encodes CAWIPGGYNEQFF.

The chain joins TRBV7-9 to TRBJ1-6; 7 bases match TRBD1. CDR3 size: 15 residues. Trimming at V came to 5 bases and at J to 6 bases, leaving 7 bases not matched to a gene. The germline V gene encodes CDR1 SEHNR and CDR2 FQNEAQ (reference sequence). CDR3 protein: CASSQHRGPNSPLHF. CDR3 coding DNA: TGTGCCAGCAGCCAGCACAGGGGTCCTAATTCACCCCTCCACTTT. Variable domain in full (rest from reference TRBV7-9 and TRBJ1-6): DTGVSQNPRHKITKRGQNVTFRCDPISEHNRLYWYRQTLGQGPEFLTYFQNEAQLEKSRLLSDRFSAERPKGSFSTLEIQRTEQGDSAMYLCASSQHRGPNSPLHFGNGTRLTVT.

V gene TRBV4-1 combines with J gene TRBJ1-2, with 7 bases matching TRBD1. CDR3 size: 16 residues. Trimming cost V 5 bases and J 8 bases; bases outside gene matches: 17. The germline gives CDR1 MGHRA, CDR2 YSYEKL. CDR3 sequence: CASSDQGGFGLLGYTF. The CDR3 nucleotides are TGCGCCAGCAGCGACCAGGGGGGTTTCGGTCTTCTCGGCTACACCTTC.